One T cell receptor beta chain is described in this entry. Antigen specificity is unknown. These data belong to a study of blood T cells in healthy people across ages. General study points: The fall in TCR beta diversity per million T cells was roughly linear with age. Unsorted PBMCs ruled out conclusive naive versus antigen-experienced comparison.

With a J-beta primer mix and a sample-barcoded 5' primer, a second PCR ran about 6 to 11 cycles. TCRdb analysed the 5' RACE reads with MiXCR anew, one entry per CDR3 protein. The data show about 640,000 distinct CDR3 sequences, with approximately 50% seen just once and around 37% held by the top ten. In terms of origin and age, donors were healthy Caucasian individuals from Russia aged 6 to 90. The CDR3 sequence is 14 residues long. This sequence was found in a man in his sixties in good health. Sequenced sample: blood. The rearrangement uses TRBV21-1 and TRBJ2-5. TRBV21-1 is recorded as a pseudogene. CDR3 amino acids: CASSKARTQETQYF. The CDR3, as DNA: TGTGCCAGCAGCAAAGCCAGGACCCAAGAGACCCAGTACTTC.